This TCR beta chain was identified in a study of cytomegalovirus exposure and HLA in healthy donors. Study observations and caveats: In all likelihood, a cluster of highly shared sequence variants was a sequencing artifact. A later analysis appeared to link common viral pathogens to several of the most significant clusters. Later genetic work tied a missense DCLRE1C variant to beta-chain V and J trimming.

As concerns this clone: The antigen is not known.

PCR amplification relied on 60 Vbeta primers (plus 13 Jbeta primers). Authors' data handling: In a later analysis, the count reached 80 million or so unique TCR beta chains, with roughly 12 million shared. Only in-frame clones appear in the TCRdb table, and some are missing; sequencing was by immunoSEQ multiplex PCR. For V, J and clone size, that table is used; D and trimming come from the DNA. Of 85,000 to 100,000 clones listed, roughly 79% are singletons. The germline gives CDR1 LGHNA, CDR2 YSLEER. Deletions cut 0 bases from V and 6 bases from J, with 14 bases between. The CDR3 is 15 amino acids. The sample was PBMCs. This sequence originates from a woman aged 40 to 50 in good health and CMV-seronegative. The V gene is TRBV4-3, the J gene TRBJ1-1; no reliable D call. The CDR3 bases are TGCGCCAGCAGCCAAGATACGTACTTGGGCTCTGAAGCTTTCTTT. Its translation: CASSQDTYLGSEAFF.